This TCR beta chain was sequenced for a study of identical twins. Findings and caveats of the study: Insertion counts were lower in abundant cord blood beta clonotypes, a trend that memory repertoires did not show. Out-of-frame sharing of TCR alpha in monozygotic twins was underestimated by models.

TCRdb independently ran MiXCR on the 5' RACE reads; one entry per CDR3 protein. The sample yields about 340,000 distinct CDR3 sequences, roughly an eighth seen once. All of the donors were Caucasians in good health. The CDR3 sequence is 16 residues long. Germline CDR1 and CDR2: MNHEY and SMNVEV (reference sequence). Trimming cost V 5 bases and J 4 bases, with 17 bases left between them. This clonotype was picked up a small number of times. As yet, its antigen is unknown. A further study also used this sample, focusing on yellow fever vaccine responses in identical twins.

This clonotype originated in a woman between 18 and 29 years old in good health. J is TRBJ2-2 and V is TRBV27, with D unclear. Input material: CD8+ T cells sorted from blood. CDR3 residues: CASSTPFNLRTGELFF. CDR3 in DNA: TGTGCCAGCAGTACCCCGTTCAACCTTCGCACCGGGGAGCTGTTTTTT.